This TCR beta chain was captured in a study of shared clonotypes between healthy human individuals. Overall study findings and caveats: Donors were few, which limited the genetic and exposure-history diversity represented.

About this clone itself: Its specificity is not known.

Germline values: CDR1 SGHRS, CDR2 YFSETQ. With 3 bases clipped from V and 7 bases from J, the junction kept 7 bases outside the gene matches. The CDR3 loop spans 14 amino acids. The repertoire was sequenced with immunoSEQ multiplex PCR; TCRdb's copy has only in-frame clones and lacks some. The sample contains roughly 2.5 million clones, 90% to 95% of which appear only once. Sample: naive CD4+ T cells sorted from blood. Subset noted: CD45RA+ positively selected. The TCR comes from a man younger than 30 in good health. This chain connects TRBV5-1 to TRBJ2-1; 7 bases fit TRBD2. In DNA, the CDR3 is TGCGCCAGCAGCTCTGGACTAGTAAGGAATGAGCAGTTCTTC. Protein: CASSSGLVRNEQFF.